A single T cell receptor (beta chain) is shown here with its context. Its specificity is unknown. The data belong to a study of T-cell reconstitution after alpha-beta-depleted transplantation in children. Study-wide points: Recipient T cells and thymic progenitors that survived were the source of the high TCRbeta diversity seen at day 60 in some patients. Alpha-beta T cells present about two months after transplant were reported to originate from several hundred expanded graft clones. T-cell counts and diversity were attributed mostly to newly produced T cells one year after transplant.

In germline, CDR1 is SGDLS, CDR2 YYNGEE. The germline V and J ends were trimmed by 5 bases and 1 base, with 13 bases remaining between them. The CDR3 is 14 residues long. Unique molecular identifiers were built into the TCRbeta library. Via MiXCR, TCRdb re-called the PCR reads, giving one row per CDR3 protein. Here the sample spans around 960,000 distinct CDR3 sequences, about 30% being singletons. J is TRBJ2-7 and V is TRBV9, with D possibly matching TRBD2 (6 bases). The clonotype was recovered from a boy in the first two years of life who had a stem cell transplant for SCID, so the T cells may come from the graft donor. The sample consisted of PBMCs, mostly from graft donor cells, taken 360 days after TCRalphabeta/CD19-depleted stem cell transplant. The CDR3 is CASSVGGNSYEQYF. CDR3 nucleotide sequence: TGTGCCAGCAGTGTTGGAGGGAATTCCTACGAGCAGTACTTC.